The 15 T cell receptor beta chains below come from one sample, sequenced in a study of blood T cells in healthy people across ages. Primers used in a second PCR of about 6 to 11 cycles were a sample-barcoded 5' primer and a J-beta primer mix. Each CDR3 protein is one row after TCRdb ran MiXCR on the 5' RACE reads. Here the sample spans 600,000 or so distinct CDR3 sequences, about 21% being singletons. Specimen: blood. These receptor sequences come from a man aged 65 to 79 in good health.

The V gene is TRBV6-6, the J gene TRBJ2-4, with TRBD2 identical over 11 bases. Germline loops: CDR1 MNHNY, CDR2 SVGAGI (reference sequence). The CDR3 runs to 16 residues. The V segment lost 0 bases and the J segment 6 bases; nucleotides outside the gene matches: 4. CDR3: CASSYSGGTSGNIQYF. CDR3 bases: TGTGCCAGCAGTTACTCGGGCGGGACTAGCGGAAACATTCAGTACTTC.

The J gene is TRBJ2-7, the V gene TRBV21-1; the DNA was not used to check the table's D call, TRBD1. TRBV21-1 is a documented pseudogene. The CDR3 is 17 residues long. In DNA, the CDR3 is TGTGCCAGCAGCAAACCCAAACCTCGGGAGCCGGGATACGAGCAGTACTTC. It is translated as CASSKPKPREPGYEQYF.

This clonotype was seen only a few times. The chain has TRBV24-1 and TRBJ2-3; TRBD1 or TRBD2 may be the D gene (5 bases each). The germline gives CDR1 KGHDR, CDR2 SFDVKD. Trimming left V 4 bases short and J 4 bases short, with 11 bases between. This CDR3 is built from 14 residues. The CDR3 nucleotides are TGTGCCACCAGTGAGCGACAGAGGGCAGATACGCAGTATTTT. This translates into CATSERQRADTQYF.

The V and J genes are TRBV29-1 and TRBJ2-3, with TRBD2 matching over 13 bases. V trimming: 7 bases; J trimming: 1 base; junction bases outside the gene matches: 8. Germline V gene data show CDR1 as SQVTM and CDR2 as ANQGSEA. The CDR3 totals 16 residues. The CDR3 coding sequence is TGCAGCGCCGGGACTAGCGGGAATTCGGGCACAGATACGCAGTATTTT. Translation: CSAGTSGNSGTDTQYF.

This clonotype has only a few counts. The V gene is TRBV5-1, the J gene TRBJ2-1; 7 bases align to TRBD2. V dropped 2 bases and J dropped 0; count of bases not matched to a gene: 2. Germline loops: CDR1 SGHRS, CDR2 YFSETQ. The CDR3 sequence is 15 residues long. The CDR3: CASSFGTNSYNEQFF. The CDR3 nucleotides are TGCGCCAGCAGCTTCGGGACTAACTCCTACAATGAGCAGTTCTTC.

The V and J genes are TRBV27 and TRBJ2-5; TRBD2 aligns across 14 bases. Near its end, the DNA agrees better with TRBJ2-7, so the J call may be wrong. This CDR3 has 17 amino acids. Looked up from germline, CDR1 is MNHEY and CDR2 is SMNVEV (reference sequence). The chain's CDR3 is CASSPGTSGSPLGEQYF. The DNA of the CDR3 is TGTGCCAGCAGTCCTGGGACTAGCGGGAGCCCCTTAGGCGAGCAGTACTTC.

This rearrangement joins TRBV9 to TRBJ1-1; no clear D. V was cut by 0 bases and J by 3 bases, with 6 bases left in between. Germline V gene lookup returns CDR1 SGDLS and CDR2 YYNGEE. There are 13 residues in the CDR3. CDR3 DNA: TGTGCCAGCAGCGTAGCCAGCGACACTGAAGCTTTCTTT. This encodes CASSVASDTEAFF.

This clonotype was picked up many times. The CDR3 reads CASSPPSGSYNEQFF. The CDR3 coding sequence is TGTGCCAGCTCACCACCTAGCGGCTCCTACAATGAGCAGTTCTTC. This sequence joins TRBV18 and TRBJ2-1; D might be TRBD2 (6 bases). The CDR3 consists of 15 residues. Germline CDR1 KGHSH, CDR2 LQKENI. Trimming left V 0 bases short and J 0 bases short, with 6 bases between.

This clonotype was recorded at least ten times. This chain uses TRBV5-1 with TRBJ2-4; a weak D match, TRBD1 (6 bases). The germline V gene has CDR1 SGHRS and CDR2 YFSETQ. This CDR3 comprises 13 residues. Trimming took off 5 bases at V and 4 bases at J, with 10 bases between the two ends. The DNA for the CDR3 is TGCGCCAGCAGTCCACAGGGTAAAAACATTCAGTACTTC. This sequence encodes CASSPQGKNIQYF.

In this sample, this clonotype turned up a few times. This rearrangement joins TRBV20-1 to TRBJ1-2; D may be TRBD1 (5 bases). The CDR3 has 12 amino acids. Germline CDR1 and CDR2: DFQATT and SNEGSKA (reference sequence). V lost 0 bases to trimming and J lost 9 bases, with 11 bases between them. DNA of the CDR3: TGCAGTGCTAGAGATCCAGGGAGGAGCTACACCTTC. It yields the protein CSARDPGRSYTF.

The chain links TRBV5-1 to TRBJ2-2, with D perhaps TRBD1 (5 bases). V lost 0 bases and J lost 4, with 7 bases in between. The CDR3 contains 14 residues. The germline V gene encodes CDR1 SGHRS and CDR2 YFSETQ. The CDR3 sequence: CASSLVQVTGELFF. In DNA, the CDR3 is TGCGCCAGCAGCTTGGTACAGGTCACCGGGGAGCTGTTTTTT.

The DNA of the CDR3 is TGTGCCAGCAGTAAAGGGGGTGAGACTGAAGCTTTCTTT. Protein: CASSKGGETEAFF. V usage is TRBV7-2 and J usage is TRBJ1-1; perhaps TRBD1 as D (6 bases). Germline assignment: CDR1 SGHTA and CDR2 FQGNSA. V lost 6 bases and J 5 bases, leaving 13 bases between the germline ends. The CDR3 contains 13 residues.

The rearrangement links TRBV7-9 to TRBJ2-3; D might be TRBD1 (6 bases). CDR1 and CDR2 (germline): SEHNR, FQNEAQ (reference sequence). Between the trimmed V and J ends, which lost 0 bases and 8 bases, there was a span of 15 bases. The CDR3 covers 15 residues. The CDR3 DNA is TGTGCCAGCAGCTTAGCGGCAGGGGTGTTAAGTACGCAGTATTTT. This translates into CASSLAAGVLSTQYF.

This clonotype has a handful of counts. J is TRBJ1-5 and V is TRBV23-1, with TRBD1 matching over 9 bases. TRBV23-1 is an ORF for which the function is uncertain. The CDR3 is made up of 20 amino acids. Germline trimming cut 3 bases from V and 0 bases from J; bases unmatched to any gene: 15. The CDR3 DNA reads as TGCGCCAGCAGTCATCCCCACGGGACAGGGAGGAGGATTAGCAATCAGCCCCAGCATTTT. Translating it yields CASSHPHGTGRRISNQPQHF.

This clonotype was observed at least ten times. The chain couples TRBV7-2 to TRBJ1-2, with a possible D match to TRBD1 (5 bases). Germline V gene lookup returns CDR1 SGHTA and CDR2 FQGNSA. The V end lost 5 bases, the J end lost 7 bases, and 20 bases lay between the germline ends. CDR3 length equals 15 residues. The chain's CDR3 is CASSLRQPGLGGYTF. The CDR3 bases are TGTGCCAGCAGCCTCCGACAGCCTGGCTTAGGTGGCTACACCTTC.